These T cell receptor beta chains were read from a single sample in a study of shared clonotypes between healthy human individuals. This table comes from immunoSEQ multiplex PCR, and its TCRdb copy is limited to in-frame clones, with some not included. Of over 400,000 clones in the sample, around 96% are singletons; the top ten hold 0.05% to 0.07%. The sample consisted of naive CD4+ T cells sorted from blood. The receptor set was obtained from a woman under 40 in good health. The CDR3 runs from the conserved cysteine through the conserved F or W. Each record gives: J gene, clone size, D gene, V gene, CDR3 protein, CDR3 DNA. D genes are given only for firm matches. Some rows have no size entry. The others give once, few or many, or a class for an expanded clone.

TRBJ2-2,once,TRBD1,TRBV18,CASSPGTGVTGELFF,TGTGCCAGCTCACCCGGGACAGGGGTGACCGGGGAGCTGTTTTTT
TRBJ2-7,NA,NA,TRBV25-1,CASAGYNSYEQYF,TGTGCCAGCGCCGGGTATAACTCCTACGAGCAGTACTTC
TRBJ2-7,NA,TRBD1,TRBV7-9,CASSFPTGASGEQYF,TGTGCCAGCAGCTTCCCTACAGGGGCGAGCGGCGAGCAGTACTTC
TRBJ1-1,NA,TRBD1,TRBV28,CASGTGEGRTEAFF,TGTGCCAGCGGGACAGGGGAAGGAAGAACTGAAGCTTTCTTT
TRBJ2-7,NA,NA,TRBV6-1,CASRQGFSYEQYF,TGTGCCAGCAGACAGGGATTCTCCTACGAGCAGTACTTC
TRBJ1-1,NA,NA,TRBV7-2,CASSLYRNTEAFF,TGTGCCAGCAGCCTATACAGAAACACTGAAGCTTTCTTT
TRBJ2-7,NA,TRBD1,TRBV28,CASRGTGLHEQYF,TGTGCCAGCAGAGGGACAGGGCTCCACGAGCAGTACTTC
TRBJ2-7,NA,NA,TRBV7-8,CASSQQRQGYEQYF,TGTGCCAGCAGCCAGCAGAGGCAGGGATACGAGCAGTACTTC
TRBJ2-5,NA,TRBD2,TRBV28,CASSSGTSGSVSWETQYF,TGTGCCAGCAGCTCCGGGACTAGCGGGAGTGTCTCTTGGGAGACCCAGTACTTC
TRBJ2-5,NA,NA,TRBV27,CASSYWGARETQYF,TGTGCCAGCAGTTATTGGGGGGCTAGAGAGACCCAGTACTTC
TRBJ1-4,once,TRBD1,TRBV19,CASSIRDRGSKEKLFF,TGTGCCAGTAGTATTCGGGACAGGGGTTCTAAGGAAAAACTGTTTTTT
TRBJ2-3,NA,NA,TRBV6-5,CASSYSLGTDTQYF,TGTGCCAGCAGTTACTCGCTGGGAACAGATACGCAGTATTTT
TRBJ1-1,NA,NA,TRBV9,CASSAQGRGNTEAFF,TGTGCCAGCAGCGCACAGGGCCGGGGGAACACTGAAGCTTTCTTT
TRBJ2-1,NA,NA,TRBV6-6,CASKSLRQGNEQFF,TGTGCCAGCAAATCACTTAGGCAGGGCAATGAGCAGTTCTTC
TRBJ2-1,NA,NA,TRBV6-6,CASTEEGYYNEQFF,TGTGCCAGCACGGAAGAGGGCTACTACAATGAGCAGTTCTTC
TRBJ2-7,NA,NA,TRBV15,CATSRDSTAGEQYF,TGTGCCACCAGCAGAGATAGCACCGCGGGGGAGCAGTACTTC
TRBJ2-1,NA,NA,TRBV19,CASSSSPVYGEQFF,TGTGCCAGTAGTAGCAGCCCGGTATATGGTGAGCAGTTCTTC
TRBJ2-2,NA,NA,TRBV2,CASEDGANTGELFF,TGTGCCAGCGAAGACGGGGCGAACACCGGGGAGCTGTTTTTT
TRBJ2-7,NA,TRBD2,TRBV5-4,CASSPGLGTEQYF,TGTGCCAGCAGCCCGGGACTAGGGACCGAGCAGTACTTC
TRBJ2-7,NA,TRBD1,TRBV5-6,CASSRLGQGPSYEQYF,TGTGCCAGCAGCAGATTAGGACAGGGTCCTTCCTACGAGCAGTACTTC
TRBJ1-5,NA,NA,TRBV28,CASSNGGSSNQPQHF,TGTGCCAGCAGCAACGGGGGGAGTAGCAATCAGCCCCAGCATTTT
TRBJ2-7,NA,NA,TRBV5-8,CASSPLPGGYRVGEQYF,TGTGCCAGCAGCCCACTTCCCGGCGGTTACAGGGTTGGTGAGCAGTACTTC
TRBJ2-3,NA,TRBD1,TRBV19,CASSSTGVTDTQYF,TGTGCCAGTAGTAGCACAGGGGTTACAGATACGCAGTATTTT
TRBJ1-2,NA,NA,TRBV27,CASSPAPGRNYGYTF,TGTGCCAGCAGCCCAGCCCCAGGTCGTAACTATGGCTACACCTTC
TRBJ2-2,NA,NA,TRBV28,CASRQRRGDTGELFF,TGTGCCAGCAGACAAAGGAGAGGAGACACCGGGGAGCTGTTTTTT
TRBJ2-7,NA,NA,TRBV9,CASSVEAGGREQYF,TGTGCCAGCAGCGTAGAAGCAGGTGGCCGCGAGCAGTACTTC
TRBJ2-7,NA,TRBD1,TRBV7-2,CASSLQGASSYEQYF,TGTGCCAGCAGCTTACAGGGGGCGAGCTCCTACGAGCAGTACTTC
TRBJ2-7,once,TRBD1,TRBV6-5,CASSYGGQGVYEQYF,TGTGCCAGCAGTTACGGGGGACAGGGGGTCTACGAGCAGTACTTC
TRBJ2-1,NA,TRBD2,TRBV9,CASSVGDYAYNEQFF,TGTGCCAGCAGCGTCGGGGACTACGCCTACAATGAGCAGTTCTTC
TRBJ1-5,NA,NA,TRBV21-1,CASSKIGGPDKWGNQPQHF,TGTGCCAGCAGCAAAATTGGCGGGCCCGATAAATGGGGCAATCAGCCCCAGCATTTT
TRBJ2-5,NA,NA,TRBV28,CASSLVRETQYF,TGTGCCAGCAGTCTCGTAAGAGAGACCCAGTACTTC
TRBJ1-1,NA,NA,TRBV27,CASSLWGVNTEAFF,TGTGCCAGCAGCCTGTGGGGGGTGAACACTGAAGCTTTCTTT
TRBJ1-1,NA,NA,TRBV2,CASSAGQTKNTEAFF,TGTGCCAGCAGTGCTGGACAGACTAAGAACACTGAAGCTTTCTTT
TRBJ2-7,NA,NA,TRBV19,CASSSSDFPRPEQYF,TGTGCCAGTAGTTCCTCCGACTTCCCGCGCCCTGAGCAGTACTTC
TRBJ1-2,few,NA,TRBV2,CASIPGIYGYTF,TGTGCCAGCATACCGGGAATCTATGGCTACACCTTC
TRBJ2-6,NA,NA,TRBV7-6,CASSLLTAGANVLTF,TGTGCCAGCAGCTTGTTGACAGCCGGGGCCAACGTCCTGACTTTC
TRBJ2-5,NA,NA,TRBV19,CASSPRAGAETQYF,TGTGCCAGTAGTCCCCGGGCAGGCGCGGAGACCCAGTACTTC
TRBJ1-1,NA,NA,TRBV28,CASSLFHWGGVDTEAFF,TGTGCCAGCAGTTTATTCCACTGGGGGGGCGTGGACACTGAAGCTTTCTTT
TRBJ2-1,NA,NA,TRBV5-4,CASSLLGRRAHEQFF,TGTGCCAGCAGCTTGCTTGGGAGAAGGGCCCATGAGCAGTTCTTC
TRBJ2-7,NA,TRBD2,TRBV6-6,CASTSGRNEQYF,TGTGCCAGTACTAGCGGGAGGAACGAGCAGTACTTC
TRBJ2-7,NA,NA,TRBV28,CASSSPSATSYEQYF,TGTGCCAGCAGCAGCCCTAGCGCCACCTCCTACGAGCAGTACTTC
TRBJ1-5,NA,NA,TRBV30,CAWTAGSNQPQHF,TGTGCCTGGACCGCAGGGAGCAATCAGCCCCAGCATTTT
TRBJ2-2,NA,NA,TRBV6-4,CASSRDTNTGELFF,TGTGCCAGCAGTCGGGACACCAACACCGGGGAGCTGTTTTTT
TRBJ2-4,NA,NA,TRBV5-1,CASSLAGGALNIQYF,TGCGCCAGCAGCTTGGCCGGAGGGGCGCTGAACATTCAGTACTTC
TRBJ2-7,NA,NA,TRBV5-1,CASSLGTVGRDEQYF,TGCGCCAGCAGCTTGGGAACAGTAGGTAGGGACGAGCAGTACTTC
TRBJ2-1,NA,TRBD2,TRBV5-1,CASSYKGLAGAHSYNEQFF,TGCGCCAGCAGCTATAAGGGACTAGCGGGAGCGCACTCCTACAATGAGCAGTTCTTC
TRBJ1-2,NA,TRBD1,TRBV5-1,CASSSQGYYGYTF,TGCGCCAGCAGCTCACAGGGGTACTATGGCTACACCTTC
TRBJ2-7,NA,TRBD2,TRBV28,CASSFGGSYEQYF,TGTGCCAGCAGTTTTGGCGGGAGCTACGAGCAGTACTTC
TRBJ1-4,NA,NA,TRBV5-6,CASSLEGDPTNEKLFF,TGTGCCAGCAGCTTGGAGGGAGATCCAACTAATGAAAAACTGTTTTTT
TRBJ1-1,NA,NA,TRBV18,CASSTNPARYTEAFF,TGTGCCAGCTCAACGAACCCGGCGAGGTATACTGAAGCTTTCTTT
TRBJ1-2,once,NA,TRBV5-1,CASSLVPGDYGYTF,TGCGCCAGCAGCTTGGTTCCAGGGGACTATGGCTACACCTTC
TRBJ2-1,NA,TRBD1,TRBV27,CASSLDRVDNEQFF,TGTGCCAGCAGTTTAGACAGGGTGGACAATGAGCAGTTCTTC
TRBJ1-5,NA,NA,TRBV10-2,CASRQEGGSNQPQHF,TGCGCCAGCAGACAGGAGGGTGGTAGCAATCAGCCCCAGCATTTT
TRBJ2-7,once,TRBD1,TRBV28,CASKTDRAPYEQYF,TGTGCCAGCAAAACCGACAGGGCTCCCTACGAGCAGTACTTC